This is a list of T cell receptor beta chains from one sample in a study of blood T cell repertoires in COVID-19. Sequencing used immunoSEQ multiplex PCR; TCRdb keeps in-frame clones, though not all of them. The repertoire consists of 150,000 to 200,000 clones, with more than 85% occurring once and the leading ten covering less than 3%. Sequenced material: peripheral blood. These receptors were obtained from a man between 35 and 55 years old with active or convalescent COVID-19. Both conserved end residues are part of each CDR3. Each record gives: clone size, V gene, D gene, J gene, CDR3 length, CDR3 DNA, CDR3 protein. A D gene is named only where the DNA matches it firmly. Size tells how often a clone was seen (once, few, many) or the class of an expanded clone, and some rows leave it out.

.	TRBV3-1/TRBV3-2	.	TRBJ2-3	17	TGTGCCAGCAGCCGACTGGGGGGGGGCGCGAGCACAGATACGCAGTATTTT	CASSRLGGGASTDTQYF
.	TRBV7-2	.	TRBJ1-6	15	TGTGCCAGCAGCTTAGCGGGCAGCTATAATTCACCCCTCCACTTT	CASSLAGSYNSPLHF
.	TRBV11-3	.	TRBJ2-7	15	TGTGCCAGCAGCGAATACAGGGAGGGCACGTACGAGCAGTACTTC	CASSEYREGTYEQYF
.	TRBV28	TRBD1	TRBJ1-1	13	TGTGCCAGCAGTACAGGGGCGGGGACTGAAGCTTTCTTT	CASSTGAGTEAFF
.	TRBV11-2	.	TRBJ2-1	12	TGTGCCAGCAGCTTCCAATACAATGAGCAGTTCTTC	CASSFQYNEQFF
.	TRBV19	TRBD1	TRBJ1-2	15	TGTGCCAGTAGTGCGGAGACAGGGACAATTTATGGCTACACCTTC	CASSAETGTIYGYTF
.	TRBV18	TRBD1	TRBJ1-5	15	TGTGCCAGCTCAAGCAGACAGGGTAGCAATCAGCCCCAGCATTTT	CASSSRQGSNQPQHF
few	TRBV6-5	TRBD1	TRBJ1-2	14	TGTGCCAGCAACCTGAAGACAGGGCACTATGGCTACACCTTC	CASNLKTGHYGYTF
.	TRBV18	.	TRBJ2-5	18	TGTGCCAGCTCACCAAACGCCCCGAGCGCTGCCCCTCAAGAGACCCAGTACTTC	CASSPNAPSAAPQETQYF
few	TRBV5-1	.	TRBJ1-3	15	TGCGCCAGCAGCTTGGAGGCAGGGAATGGAAACACCATATATTTT	CASSLEAGNGNTIYF
.	TRBV9	.	TRBJ2-7	12	TGTGCCAGCAGCCAGGACAACTACGAGCAGTACTTC	CASSQDNYEQYF
.	TRBV7-8	.	TRBJ1-3	16	TGTGCCAGCAGCGCACTCTCTAGACCCTCCGGAAACACCATATATTTT	CASSALSRPSGNTIYF
.	TRBV30	TRBD1	TRBJ1-1	12	TGTGCCTGGGGGGACAGGCAAGACGAAGCTTTCTTT	CAWGDRQDEAFF
.	TRBV3-1/TRBV3-2	.	TRBJ2-7	16	TGTGCCAGCAGCCAAGATATTTCTCGTAATGCCTACGAGCAGTACTTC	CASSQDISRNAYEQYF
.	TRBV4-3	TRBD1	TRBJ2-7	15	TGCGCCAGCAGCCAAGCACGGACAGGGGCCTACGAGCAGTACTTC	CASSQARTGAYEQYF
.	TRBV6-1	.	TRBJ1-1	16	TGTGCCAGCAGTGAAGCGGAAGGCGGGGAGAACACTGAAGCTTTCTTT	CASSEAEGGENTEAFF
.	TRBV10-3	.	TRBJ1-1	15	TGTGCCATCAGTGAGTCGGCATCCATGAACACTGAAGCTTTCTTT	CAISESASMNTEAFF
.	TRBV4-1	TRBD2	TRBJ2-1	18	TGCGCCAGCAGCCAAGTCCACCCCGGGGGGGCCGAATCAAATGAGCAGTTCTTC	CASSQVHPGGAESNEQFF
.	TRBV20-1	TRBD1	TRBJ2-5	15	TGCAGTGCTAGTCTGGGGACAGGGGGACAAGAGACCCAGTACTTC	CSASLGTGGQETQYF
once	TRBV9	.	TRBJ2-1	13	TGTGCCAGCAGCGTAGGGCAGTTCAATGAGCAGTTCTTC	CASSVGQFNEQFF
.	TRBV4-1	.	TRBJ1-2	16	TGCGCCAGCAGCCTGCGACTGGACGGAGGATTCTATGGCTACACCTTC	CASSLRLDGGFYGYTF
.	TRBV5-6	TRBD1	TRBJ2-7	14	TGTGCCAGCACCCCGGGACAGGGATTCTACGAGCAGTACTTC	CASTPGQGFYEQYF
.	TRBV4-2	.	TRBJ2-5	15	TGTGCCAGCAGCCAAGAGGCGGGGCCGGGGGAGACCCAGTACTTC	CASSQEAGPGETQYF
.	TRBV24-1	.	TRBJ2-3	12	TGTGCCACCACCGGGGTGTCAGATACGCAGTATTTT	CATTGVSDTQYF
.	TRBV6-6	TRBD1	TRBJ2-7	14	TGTGCCAGCAGTACACCGGGACAGGGCTACGAGCAGTACTTC	CASSTPGQGYEQYF
once	TRBV25-1	.	TRBJ1-2	13	TGTGCCAGCAGTGATGGGCTCTCCTATGGCTACACCTTC	CASSDGLSYGYTF
.	TRBV5-1	.	TRBJ1-6	14	TGCGCCAGCAGCTTGGGACAGGACAGTTCACCCCTCCACTTT	CASSLGQDSSPLHF
.	TRBV6-2/TRBV6-3	TRBD1	TRBJ2-3	16	TGTGCCAGCAGTCACCTGGACAGGGTGAGGGCAGATACGCAGTATTTT	CASSHLDRVRADTQYF
once	TRBV12-3/TRBV12-4	.	TRBJ1-2	13	TGTGCCAGCACCCGAGGGGGAAACTATGGCTACACCTTC	CASTRGGNYGYTF
.	TRBV5-1	.	TRBJ2-5	14	TGCGCCAGCAGCTTGGAGCCGGGGGTAGAGACCCAGTACTTC	CASSLEPGVETQYF
.	TRBV2	.	TRBJ2-3	14	TGTGCCAGCAGTGGGCGCGGAATCACAGATACGCAGTATTTT	CASSGRGITDTQYF
.	TRBV6-5	.	TRBJ2-2	15	TGTGCCAGCAGTTACCGACGGGAGAACACCGGGGAGCTGTTTTTT	CASSYRRENTGELFF
.	TRBV5-5	.	TRBJ1-6	14	TGTGCCAGCAGCTTCAGCAGGGCCAATTCACCCCTCCACTTT	CASSFSRANSPLHF
.	TRBV5-1	TRBD1	TRBJ1-4	14	TGCGCCAGCAGCTTGGGGGACAGGGATGAAAAACTGTTTTTT	CASSLGDRDEKLFF
.	TRBV24-1	TRBD1	TRBJ2-3	16	TGTGCCACCAGTGATCAGGGACAGGGGCTCACAGATACGCAGTATTTT	CATSDQGQGLTDTQYF